A single sample is the source of the 30 T cell receptor beta chains below, sequenced in a study of cytomegalovirus exposure and HLA in healthy donors. PCR involved 60 Vbeta and 13 Jbeta primers. TCRdb keeps only in-frame clones here, not all; method: immunoSEQ multiplex PCR. The sample contains more than 200,000 clones, roughly 84% of which appear only once. Material: PBMCs. Receptor source: a human donor in good health.

This clone was seen only a few times. J is TRBJ2-5 and V is TRBV7-2, with 9 bases aligning to TRBD2. The length of the CDR3 is 16 residues. Per the germline V gene, CDR1 is SGHTA and CDR2 is FQGNSA. J was trimmed by 3 bases and V by 4 bases; bases with no gene match: 9. CDR3 region: CASSWVGAGGEETQYF. CDR3 nucleotides: TGTGCCAGCAGCTGGGTTGGGGCGGGGGGGGAAGAGACCCAGTACTTC.

The chain employs TRBV7-2 and TRBJ2-3, with 14 bases matching TRBD2. Germline loops: CDR1 SGHTA, CDR2 FQGNSA. The CDR3 loop spans 15 amino acids. With 5 bases clipped from V and 5 bases from J, the junction kept 3 bases outside the gene matches. The CDR3 DNA sequence: TGTGCCAGCAGCCCAGGACTAGCGGGAGGAGATACGCAGTATTTT. This codes for CASSPGLAGGDTQYF.

The V and J genes are TRBV11-3 and TRBJ2-7; 10 bases are shared with TRBD2. Germline lookup yields CDR1 SGHNT and CDR2 YENEEA. Trimming took 4 bases from V and 3 from J; bases not matched to a gene: 6. The CDR3 covers 15 residues. CDR3 region: CASSSRLAGGYEQYF. As DNA, the CDR3 is TGTGCCAGCAGCTCGAGACTAGCGGGTGGCTACGAGCAGTACTTC.

The V and J genes are TRBV11-2 and TRBJ2-5; tentative D call: TRBD2 (6 bases). The CDR3 consists of 17 residues. Trimming pared 2 bases from V and 2 bases from J, leaving 18 bases between. Germline loops: CDR1 SGHAT, CDR2 FQNNGV. CDR3 sequence (DNA): TGTGCCAGCAGCTTACCCGGACTACCCTTTAAACAAGAGACCCAGTACTTC. Its protein is CASSLPGLPFKQETQYF.

The V call is TRBV15, the J call TRBJ2-7; D is ambiguous. The length of the CDR3 is 11 residues. Germline V gene lookup returns CDR1 LNHNV and CDR2 YYDKDF (reference sequence). Trimming pared 5 bases from V and 7 bases from J, leaving 9 bases between. Here the CDR3 reads CATSANREQYF. In DNA, the CDR3 is TGTGCCACCAGCGCTAACCGAGAGCAGTACTTC.

The chain combines TRBV15 with TRBJ2-7; D may be TRBD2 (5 bases). Looked up from germline, CDR1 is LNHNV and CDR2 is YYDKDF (reference sequence). The CDR3 is 15 residues long. Trimming cost V 0 bases and J 2 bases, with 11 bases left between them. Written as DNA, the CDR3 is TGTGCCACCAGCAGAGATTGGACTGAAACCTACGAGCAGTACTTC. Translation gives CATSRDWTETYEQYF.

The chain employs TRBV4-3 and TRBJ1-5; tentatively, D is TRBD1 (5 bases). The CDR3 loop spans 14 amino acids. V was shortened by 0 bases and J by 6 bases, with 9 bases between the two germline ends. Germline V gene data show CDR1 as LGHNA and CDR2 as YSLEER. For the CDR3, the DNA is TGCGCCAGCAGCCAAGAGGAGGGGTCTCAGCCCCAGCATTTT. Protein product: CASSQEEGSQPQHF.

The V gene is TRBV25-1, the J gene TRBJ2-5; tentative D call: TRBD1 (5 bases). The CDR3 spans 14 residues. Germline CDR1 and CDR2: MGHDK and SYGVNS. V was clipped by 2 bases and J by 5 bases, with 12 bases between them. This CDR3 is CASSEPGARETQYF. The CDR3 DNA reads TGTGCCAGCAGTGAACCTGGGGCGAGGGAGACCCAGTACTTC.

The V gene is TRBV5-1, the J gene TRBJ2-7; 7 bases match TRBD1. The V segment lost 1 base and the J segment 1 base; nucleotides outside the gene matches: 5. Germline values: CDR1 SGHRS, CDR2 YFSETQ. CDR3 length: 15 residues. The chain's CDR3 is CASSLSGTDSYEQYF. CDR3 bases: TGCGCCAGCAGCTTGTCCGGGACAGATTCCTACGAGCAGTACTTC. Drawing the rest from reference TRBV5-1 and TRBJ2-7, the complete variable domain is KAGVTQTPRYLIKTRGQQVTLSCSPISGHRSVSWYQQTPGQGLQFLFEYFSETQRNKGNFPGRFSGRQFSNSRSEMNVSTLELGDSALYLCASSLSGTDSYEQYFGPGTRLTVT.

V usage is TRBV15 and J usage is TRBJ1-1; D remains unclear. The CDR3 spans 15 residues. Trimming left V 1 base short and J 3 bases short, with 12 bases between. The germline gives CDR1 LNHNV, CDR2 YYDKDF (reference sequence). Here the CDR3 DNA reads TGTGCCACCAGCAGAGCGGCGGGGTCAGACACTGAAGCTTTCTTT. The encoded protein is CATSRAAGSDTEAFF.

The chain employs TRBV9 and TRBJ2-7; 8 bases are shared with TRBD2. Germline CDR1 SGDLS, CDR2 YYNGEE. V was clipped by 0 bases and J by 5 bases; unmatched bases: 7. The CDR3 is 15 amino acids. CDR3 sequence (DNA): TGTGCCAGCAGCGTAGGAATAGCGGGAAGCAACGAGCAGTACTTC. Translating gives CASSVGIAGSNEQYF.

This chain connects TRBV6-1 to TRBJ2-1; TRBD2 aligns across 9 bases. The length of the CDR3 is 14 residues. Germline V CDR1 and CDR2: MNHNS, SASEGT. The V and J ends lost 6 bases and 7 bases, in that order; junction bases with no gene match: 7. The CDR3 spells CASRLSGSSNEQFF. The DNA of the CDR3 is TGTGCCAGCAGACTTAGCGGGAGCTCGAATGAGCAGTTCTTC.

This clone was counted between two and nine times. The V gene is TRBV6-1, the J gene TRBJ2-3; 10 bases are shared with TRBD2. With 7 bases clipped from V and 1 base from J, the junction kept 2 bases outside the gene matches. The CDR3 contains 14 residues. The germline V gene has CDR1 MNHNS and CDR2 SASEGT. CDR3 sequence: CASTLAGGTDTQYF. DNA for the CDR3: TGTGCCAGCACTCTAGCGGGAGGCACAGATACGCAGTATTTT.

The chain is built from TRBV7-9 and TRBJ2-7; TRBD1 aligns across 7 bases. The CDR3 sequence is 16 residues long. V was clipped by 1 base and J by 2 bases; unmatched bases: 8. The germline CDR1 and CDR2 sequences are SEHNR and FQNEAQ (reference sequence). The CDR3 spells CASSLGVGTVPYEQYF. CDR3 coding DNA: TGTGCCAGCAGCTTAGGGGTAGGGACAGTGCCCTACGAGCAGTACTTC. Based on the CDR3 plus reference TRBV7-9 and TRBJ2-7, the full variable domain is DTGVSQNPRHKITKRGQNVTFRCDPISEHNRLYWYRQTLGQGPEFLTYFQNEAQLEKSRLLSDRFSAERPKGSFSTLEIQRTEQGDSAMYLCASSLGVGTVPYEQYFGPGTRLTVT.

The chain links TRBV5-1 to TRBJ2-7, with 12 bases lining up with TRBD2. The V and J ends lost 8 bases and 2 bases, in that order; junction bases with no gene match: 14. The CDR3 sequence is 17 residues long. Germline V CDR1 and CDR2: SGHRS, YFSETQ. The CDR3 here is CASWNLFLAGGPYEQYF. DNA of the CDR3: TGCGCCAGTTGGAACCTATTTCTAGCGGGAGGGCCCTACGAGCAGTACTTC.

The chain recombines TRBV6-1 with TRBJ2-1, with 7 bases aligning to TRBD1. The germline V gene has CDR1 MNHNS and CDR2 SASEGT. The length of the CDR3 is 13 residues. Germline trimming cut 5 bases from V and 8 bases from J; bases unmatched to any gene: 6. The CDR3 loop reads CASSSQQGHEQFF. The CDR3 nucleotides read TGTGCCAGCAGTTCGCAACAGGGGCATGAGCAGTTCTTC.

J is TRBJ2-6 and V is TRBV18; 10 bases fit TRBD2. Germline V CDR1 and CDR2: KGHSH, LQKENI. V shed 1 base, J shed 3 bases, and the junction held 9 bases outside the gene matches. The CDR3 loop spans 19 amino acids. The CDR3 here is CASSPLPSGSSFGANVLTF. The CDR3 DNA follows: TGTGCCAGCTCACCACTTCCTAGCGGGAGTAGCTTTGGGGCCAACGTCCTGACTTTC.

The chain recombines TRBV5-6 with TRBJ1-4, with D possibly being TRBD1 (6 bases). This CDR3 contains 14 residues. Trimming took off 4 bases at V and 8 bases at J, with 15 bases between the two ends. Germline values: CDR1 SGHDT, CDR2 YYEEEE. Written as DNA, the CDR3 is TGTGCCAGCAGCCAAACAGGGTTCGGAGAAAAACTGTTTTTT. It is translated as CASSQTGFGEKLFF.

The gene calls are TRBV7-3 and TRBJ1-1; D ambiguous. Trimming took off 2 bases at V and 3 bases at J, with 10 bases between the two ends. In germline, CDR1 is SGHTA, CDR2 FQGTGA. The CDR3 contains 14 residues. The CDR3 DNA sequence: TGTGCCAGCAGCTTATCCGCAGTCGACACTGAAGCTTTCTTT. Translating it yields CASSLSAVDTEAFF.

The rearrangement joins TRBV6-1 to TRBJ2-3, with a possible D match to TRBD1 (6 bases). The germline V and J ends were trimmed by 7 bases and 0 bases, with 11 bases remaining between them. The V gene's germline CDR1 is MNHNS and CDR2 SASEGT. The CDR3 runs 14 residues. This CDR3 reads CASKRTASTDTQYF. CDR3 nucleotide sequence: TGTGCCAGCAAGAGGACAGCTAGCACAGATACGCAGTATTTT.

The V call is TRBV6-5, the J call TRBJ2-3, with D maybe TRBD2 (5 bases). The V gene's germline CDR1 is MNHEY and CDR2 SVGAGI. The V end was cut by 3 bases, the J end by 4 bases, with 11 bases between. This CDR3 spans 14 amino acids. Here the CDR3 reads CASSYVGSADTQYF. CDR3 DNA sequence: TGTGCCAGCAGTTATGTTGGGAGCGCAGATACGCAGTATTTT.

V usage is TRBV6-5 and J usage is TRBJ2-1, with 11 bases matching TRBD2. The CDR3 sequence is 16 residues long. Unmatched junction bases numbered 9, after V lost 2 bases and J lost 9 bases. Germline CDR1 is MNHEY and CDR2 is SVGAGI. CDR3 DNA: TGTGCCAGCAGTTACAGACTAGCGGGGAGGGGCCGTGAGCAGTTCTTC. Translated, it gives CASSYRLAGRGREQFF.

This rearrangement joins TRBV19 to TRBJ2-7; 10 positions agree with TRBD1. From germline, CDR1 is LNHDA and CDR2 SQIVND (reference sequence). V dropped 0 bases and J dropped 3; count of bases not matched to a gene: 5. The CDR3 contains 16 residues. CDR3 in DNA: TGTGCCAGTAGTATAGATCGCGGGACAGGGGTCTACGAGCAGTACTTC. Its protein product is CASSIDRGTGVYEQYF. Supplemented by reference TRBV19 and TRBJ2-7, the full variable domain reads DGGITQSPKYLFRKEGQNVTLSCEQNLNHDAMYWYRQDPGQGLRLIYYSQIVNDFQKGDIAEGYSVSREKKESFPLTVTSAQKNPTAFYLCASSIDRGTGVYEQYFGPGTRLTVT.

The chain employs TRBV4-3 and TRBJ1-4, with TRBD1 matching 8 bases. This CDR3 has 13 residues. The J segment lost 8 bases and the V segment lost 4 bases, leaving 3 bases of the junction unmatched. CDR1 is LGHNA and CDR2 is YSLEER in the germline V gene. CDR3 nucleotides: TGCGCCAGCAGCCTTGGACAGGGCGAAAAACTGTTTTTT. Protein product: CASSLGQGEKLFF.

The genes are TRBV7-8 and TRBJ2-4, with D possibly TRBD2 on 5 matching bases. The CDR3 covers 12 residues. Trimming shortened V by 6 bases and J by 7 bases, and 10 bases separated the two germline ends. Germline CDR1 SGHVS, CDR2 FQNEAQ. The CDR3 reads CASSSRGNIQYF. The DNA of the CDR3 is TGTGCCAGCAGTTCTCGGGGTAACATTCAGTACTTC.

The chain recombines TRBV7-9 with TRBJ1-1, with D perhaps matching TRBD1 (5 bases). The CDR3 is 14 amino acids. Looked up from germline, CDR1 is SEHNR and CDR2 is FQNEAQ (reference sequence). Deletions cut 7 bases from V and 4 bases from J, with 16 bases between. The CDR3 region is CASIPLQDLTEAFF. The CDR3, as DNA: TGTGCCAGCATCCCGTTACAGGACCTCACTGAAGCTTTCTTT.

This chain uses TRBV6-6 with TRBJ2-5; 8 bases agree with TRBD2. V was clipped by 2 bases and J by 1 base; unmatched bases: 6. Germline CDR1 and CDR2: MNHNY and SVGAGI (reference sequence). The CDR3 consists of 16 residues. Written as DNA, the CDR3 is TGTGCCAGCAGTTACCGACTAGCGTCGGCCCAAGAGACCCAGTACTTC. It is translated as CASSYRLASAQETQYF.

This clone was recorded once. The chain carries TRBV7-6 and TRBJ2-5; 9 positions agree with TRBD2. The CDR3 covers 15 residues. The V gene's germline CDR1 is SGHVS and CDR2 FNYEAQ. Losses at the gene ends were 3 bases for V and 2 bases for J; bases not matched to a gene: 4. The CDR3 sequence is CASSLLAGRQETQYF. CDR3 nucleotides: TGTGCCAGCAGCTTGCTAGCGGGAAGACAAGAGACCCAGTACTTC.

This chain uses TRBV7-3 with TRBJ2-2; 8 bases are a match to TRBD1. Per the germline V gene, CDR1 is SGHTA and CDR2 is FQGTGA. The CDR3 is 15 residues long. J lost 7 bases, V lost 4 bases, and 8 bases had no gene match. The DNA for the CDR3 is TGTGCCAGCAGCTCCCGGGACAGGAGGAACGGGGAGCTGTTTTTT. Translated, it gives CASSSRDRRNGELFF.

The rearrangement links TRBV7-3 to TRBJ1-1; weak D call: TRBD1 (5 bases). The CDR3 totals 14 residues. Germline values: CDR1 SGHTA, CDR2 FQGTGA. V was trimmed by 2 bases and J by 7 bases, leaving 14 bases between them. This chain's CDR3 is CASSLGPLRGEAFF. CDR3 bases: TGTGCCAGCAGCTTAGGGCCGTTAAGGGGTGAAGCTTTCTTT. Full variable domain (rest looked up from reference TRBV7-3 and TRBJ1-1): GAGVSQTPSNKVTEKGKYVELRCDPISGHTALYWYRQSLGQGPEFLIYFQGTGAADDSGLPNDRFFAVRPEGSVSTLKIQRTERGDSAVYLCASSLGPLRGEAFFGQGTRLTVV.